This T cell receptor (beta chain) is from a study of T cell clonotyping in hematopoietic cell transplantation. Study-wide results and limits: Recipient TCR diversity dropped after transplant; expanded clonotypes rose from day 30 to 180. CD4 and CD8 repertoire contributions could not be separated without sorting. At the given depth, recipient repertoires were over 95% de novo clonotypes.

A remark on this clone: Its antigen is as yet unknown.

Germline CDR1 and CDR2: LGHNA and YSLEER. V dropped 4 bases and J dropped 6 bases, with 10 bases sitting between them. The CDR3 spans 13 residues. Sequencing used immunoSEQ multiplex PCR; TCRdb keeps in-frame clones, though not all of them. The sample carries roughly 9,000 clones, about 80% recorded once. Recipients were bled about 28 days pretransplant and at posttransplant days 30, 100, 180. The TCR comes from a male patient aged 55 to 69 who had an allogeneic stem cell transplant from an unrelated donor, so the T cells may come from the graft donor. Some clones in this sample may be carry-over from other donors' samples. This specimen consisted of PBMCs, obtained at the time of graft-versus-host disease after allogeneic stem cell transplant. This chain links TRBV4-3 with TRBJ1-5, with unresolved D. The CDR3 loop is CASSRSKGQPQHF. The CDR3, as DNA: TGCGCCAGCAGCCGATCTAAGGGTCAGCCCCAGCATTTT.